This TCR beta chain stems from a study of beta chain features in type 1 diabetes listed by TCRdb under 2018. Background on the whole study: Mean age, gender distribution, total cell number and subset yield were not different between patients and healthy donors. A total of over 95,000,000 sorted cells were examined across all samples, and RNA yield correlated strongly with the number of cells per subset. The study compared the TCRB repertoires of sorted circulating CD4+ T cell subsets in recently diagnosed type 1 diabetes patients with those in matched healthy donors. Regulatory and stem cell-like memory subsets were isolated from only 8 patients and about eight healthy donors, whereas naive and central memory subsets came from all 28 donors.

Results the study describes overall, beyond this receptor: Naive, central memory and regulatory TCRB repertoires appeared to be more alike among patients than among healthy donors. Sequencing cDNA rather than genomic DNA could over-represent highly expressing activated cells, although activation and CD3 levels did not differ between groups. In all four CD4+ subsets, TCRB CDR3 length was moderately but significantly shorter in type 1 diabetes patients. At VDJ recombination sites, type 1 diabetes patients had fewer insertions and more deleted nucleotides, which implies abnormalities in thymic rearrangement. PCR might favor shorter templates, but patient and control samples were amplified and corrected together, so any skew would affect both groups equally. HLA sub-analyses involved small numbers of individuals, so any influence of HLA type on TCRB rearrangement remained unresolved.

The entire amount of isolated RNA was reverse transcribed using the High Capacity cDNA Reverse Transcription Kit, so the sequenced TCRB transcripts were expressed ones. Deep immunoSEQ sequencing was applied to naive, central memory and regulatory T cell samples, giving an average of approximately 4 million total reads per sample. After sorted cells were lysed in RLT buffer, RNA was extracted with DNase-treated RNeasy Micro or Mini kits, with the choice depending on cell number. Each cell subset was processed separately to prevent cross-contamination, with patient and healthy donor samples processed together. TCRB sequences were amplified from cDNA with the immunoSEQ multiplex PCR, producing 87-bp fragments spanning the CDR3 region. Sequencing of the amplicons was done on the Illumina HiSeq platform. The study's own analysis went as follows. PCR bias was computationally corrected using synthetic template baselines, reads within Hamming distance 2 were collapsed, and singletons that could not be merged were discarded. Reads were aligned against IMGT so that V, D and J genes, CDR3 length and insertions or deletions at six rearrangement sites could be assigned. Within each subset, clonotype counts were normalized to the number of sorted cells before true diversity and Gini coefficients were calculated with the tcR R package. Repertoire sharing was quantified using the overlap coefficient calculated on TCRB nucleotide sequences. The table was pulled from immuneACCESS by TCRdb, which kept in-frame rearrangements only. Such tables lose some clones; where checked, under half of the loss comes from unresolved V genes, and the rest has no known cause. V and J calls and clone size are as listed in that table; D and trimming were resolved from the DNA. Present in this sample are about 160,000 clones, roughly 9% of which were seen just once. Jointly, the top ten make up about 0.65% of the sample.

This clone has more than one count but fewer than ten. Its antigen is currently not known. No base quality information exists; no much larger clone differs at one position. V is clipped by 1 base and J by 1 base, and the sequence between their germline boundaries is 17 bases long. As encoded in the germline V gene (reference sequence), CDR1 is GTSNPN while CDR2 is SVGIG. Counted from cysteine to phenylalanine, this CDR3 has 18 amino acids. Only the CDR3 region is kept as DNA, spanning 54 bases read in frame from base 1. Each donor gave one peripheral blood draw, roughly 120 mL on average, collected into heparinised tubes. Naive, central memory, regulatory and stem cell-like memory CD4+ T cells were sorted on a BD FACSAria II using a panel including CD45RO, CCR7, CD25, CD127, CD95 and CD27. All sorted populations exceeded 95% purity. PBMCs were isolated immediately by Lymphoprep density gradient centrifugation and stained directly without culture. To minimize batch effects, samples were stained and sorted in pairs, one healthy donor with one patient per experiment.

This receptor was obtained from a woman in her thirties with type 1 diabetes. The chain is encoded by TRBV30 joined to TRBJ2-6, with no reliable assignment of the D segment. Sequenced material: central memory CD4+ T cells from blood. CDR3 loop: CAWSGPSSTGSGANVLTF. In nucleotides, the sequence is TGTGCCTGGAGTGGCCCTTCATCTACGGGTTCTGGGGCCAACGTCCTGACTTTC.